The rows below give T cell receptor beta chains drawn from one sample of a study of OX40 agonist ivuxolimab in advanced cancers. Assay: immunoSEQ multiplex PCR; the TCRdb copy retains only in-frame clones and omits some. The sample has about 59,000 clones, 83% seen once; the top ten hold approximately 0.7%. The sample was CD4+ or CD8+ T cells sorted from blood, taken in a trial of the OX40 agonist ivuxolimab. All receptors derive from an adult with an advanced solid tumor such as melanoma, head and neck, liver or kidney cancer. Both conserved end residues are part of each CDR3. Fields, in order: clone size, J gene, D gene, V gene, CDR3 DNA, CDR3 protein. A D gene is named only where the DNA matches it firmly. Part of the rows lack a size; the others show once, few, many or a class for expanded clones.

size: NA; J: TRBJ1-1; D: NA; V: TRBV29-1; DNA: TGCAGCGTTGGTTTGGGAGGGCTCAACACTGAAGCTTTCTTT; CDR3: CSVGLGGLNTEAFF
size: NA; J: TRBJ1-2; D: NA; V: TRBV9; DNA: TGTGCCAGCAGCGTGCCTATAGGGCAGGCCTATGGCTACACCTTC; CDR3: CASSVPIGQAYGYTF
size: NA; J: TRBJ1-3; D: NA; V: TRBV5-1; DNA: TGCGCCAGCAGCGCCTTCTCTGGGAGCGGAAACACCATATATTTT; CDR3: CASSAFSGSGNTIYF
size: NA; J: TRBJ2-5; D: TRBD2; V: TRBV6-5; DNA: TGTGCCAGCAGCGCGGGGGGGAAGACCCAGTACTTC; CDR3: CASSAGGKTQYF
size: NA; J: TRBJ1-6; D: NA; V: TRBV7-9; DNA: TGTGCCAGCAGCTTTAGACAGAATAATTCACCCCTCCACTTT; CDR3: CASSFRQNNSPLHF
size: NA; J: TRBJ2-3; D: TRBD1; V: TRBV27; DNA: TGTGCCACCCGACAGGGGGCCACAGATACGCAGTATTTT; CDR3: CATRQGATDTQYF
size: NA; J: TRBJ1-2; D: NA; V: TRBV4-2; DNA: TGTGCCAGCAGCGAAAGCCCCCGGCAGGACTATGGCTACACCTTC; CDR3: CASSESPRQDYGYTF
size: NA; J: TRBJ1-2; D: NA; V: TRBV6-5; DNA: TGTGCCAGCAGTTATTCAGCAGGGGCCTATGGCTACACCTTC; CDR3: CASSYSAGAYGYTF
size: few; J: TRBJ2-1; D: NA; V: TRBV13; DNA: TGTGCCAGCAGCCCGCCTGGGCAATACAATGAGCAGTTCTTC; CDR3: CASSPPGQYNEQFF
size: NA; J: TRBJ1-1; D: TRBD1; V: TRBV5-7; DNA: TGTGCCAGCAGCCACCCTGGACAGGGTGGTGGTAACACTGAAGCTTTCTTT; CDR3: CASSHPGQGGGNTEAFF
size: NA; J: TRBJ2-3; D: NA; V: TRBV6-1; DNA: TGTGCCAGCAGTGAAGCCCTGCTACCTGGCACAGATACGCAGTATTTT; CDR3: CASSEALLPGTDTQYF
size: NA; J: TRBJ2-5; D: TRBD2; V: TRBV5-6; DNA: TGTGCCAGCAGCTCGCTACTCCCCGGGACTAGCGACCAAGAGACCCAGTACTTC; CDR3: CASSSLLPGTSDQETQYF
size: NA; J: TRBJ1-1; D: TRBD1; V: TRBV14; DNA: TGTGCCAGCAGCCAAAACAGGGGCCAGAACACTGAAGCTTTCTTT; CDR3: CASSQNRGQNTEAFF
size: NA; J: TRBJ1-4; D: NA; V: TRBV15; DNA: TGTGCCACCAGCAGAGATCATCACGAAAAACTGTTTTTT; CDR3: CATSRDHHEKLFF
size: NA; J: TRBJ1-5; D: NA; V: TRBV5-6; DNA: TGTGCCAGCAGCCCCCGGAGGCCCCAGCATTTT; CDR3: CASSPRRPQHF
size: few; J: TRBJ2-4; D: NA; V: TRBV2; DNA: TGTGCCAGCAGTGAGCACGGAGAACAGGGAAGGTACTTC; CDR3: CASSEHGEQGRYF
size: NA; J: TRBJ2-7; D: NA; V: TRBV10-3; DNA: TGTGCCACCCGACGGGACACGAGCTCCTACGAGCAGTACTTC; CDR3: CATRRDTSSYEQYF
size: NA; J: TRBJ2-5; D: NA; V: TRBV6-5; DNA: TGTGCCAGCAGAGACAGGCCTTCGACCCAGTACTTC; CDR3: CASRDRPSTQYF
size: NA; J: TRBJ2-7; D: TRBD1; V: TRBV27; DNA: TGTGCCAGCAGCCGATACAGACAGGGGGCCTTCAACGAGCAGTACTTC; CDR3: CASSRYRQGAFNEQYF
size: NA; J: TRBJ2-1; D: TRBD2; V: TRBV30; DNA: TGTGCCTGGAGTTTTCGGCGGGAGAAACGCCCCTACAATGAGCAGTTCTTC; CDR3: CAWSFRREKRPYNEQFF
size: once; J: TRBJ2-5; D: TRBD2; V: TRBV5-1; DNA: TGCGCCAGCAGCTTGACTAGCGGGCAAGAGACCCAGTACTTC; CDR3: CASSLTSGQETQYF
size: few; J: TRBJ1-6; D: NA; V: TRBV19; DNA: TGTGCCAGTAGTGCGAACCCCCAGGTTGGGAATTCACCCCTCCACTTT; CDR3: CASSANPQVGNSPLHF
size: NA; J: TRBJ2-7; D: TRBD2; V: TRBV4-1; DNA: TGCGCCAGCAGCCAAGAACTAGCGCCAATCTACGAGCAGTACTTC; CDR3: CASSQELAPIYEQYF
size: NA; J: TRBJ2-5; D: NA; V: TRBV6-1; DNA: TGTGCCAGCAGTGAGGGAACGCAAAGGGAGACCCAGTACTTC; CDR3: CASSEGTQRETQYF
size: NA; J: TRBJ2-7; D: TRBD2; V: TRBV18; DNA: TGTGCCAGCTCACCCATGGCAGCGGGAGCCCAAAGCTCCTACGAGCAGTACTTC; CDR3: CASSPMAAGAQSSYEQYF
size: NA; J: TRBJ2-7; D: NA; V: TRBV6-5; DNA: TGTGCCAGCGGCCCGGCAGGGAGTTCCTACGAGCAGTACTTC; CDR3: CASGPAGSSYEQYF
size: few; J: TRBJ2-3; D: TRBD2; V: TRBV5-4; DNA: TGTGCCAGCAGCTTACCGGGACTAGCGGGGTCAGATACGCAGTATTTT; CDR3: CASSLPGLAGSDTQYF
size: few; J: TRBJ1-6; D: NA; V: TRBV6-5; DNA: TGTGCCAGGAGATCCTCGCCTGGTCGTTCACCCCTCCACTTT; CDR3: CARRSSPGRSPLHF
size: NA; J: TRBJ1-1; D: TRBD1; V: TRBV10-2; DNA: TGCGCCAGCAGTGATGGACAGGGGTGGACTGAAGCTTTCTTT; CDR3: CASSDGQGWTEAFF
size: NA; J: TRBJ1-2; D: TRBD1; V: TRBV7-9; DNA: TGTGCCAGCACCCGACAGGGAGGAAACTATGGCTACACCTTC; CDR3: CASTRQGGNYGYTF
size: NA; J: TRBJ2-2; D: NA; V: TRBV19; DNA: TGTGCCAGTCGTCGGTGGCCCCCGGGACCCCAGAACACCGGGGAGCTGTTTTTT; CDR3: CASRRWPPGPQNTGELFF
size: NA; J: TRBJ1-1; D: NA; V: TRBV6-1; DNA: TGTGCCAGCAGGCTAGAGACAGGCGTGAACACTGAAGCTTTCTTT; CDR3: CASRLETGVNTEAFF
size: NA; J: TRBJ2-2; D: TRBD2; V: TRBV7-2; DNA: TGTGCCAGCAGCTTAATGCTAGCGGGAAACACCGGGGAGCTGTTTTTT; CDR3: CASSLMLAGNTGELFF
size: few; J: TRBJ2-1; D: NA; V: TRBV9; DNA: TGTGCCAGCAGCGTTCGACTAGTCAATGAGCAGTTCTTC; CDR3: CASSVRLVNEQFF
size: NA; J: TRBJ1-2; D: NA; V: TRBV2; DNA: TGTGCCAGCAGTGTAACCATACAGGTTGCCAGTGGCTACACCTTC; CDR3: CASSVTIQVASGYTF
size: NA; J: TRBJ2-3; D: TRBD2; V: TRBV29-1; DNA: TGCAGCGTAGCGGGGACCCACCCGGATACGCAGTATTTT; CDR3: CSVAGTHPDTQYF
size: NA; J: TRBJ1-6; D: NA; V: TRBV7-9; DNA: TGTGCCAGCAGCTTAGAGGCCACAGGGAGCCCCCTCCACTTT; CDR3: CASSLEATGSPLHF
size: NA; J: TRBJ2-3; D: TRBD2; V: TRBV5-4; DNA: TGTGCCAGCAGCTCCCGGACTAGCGGGGGGGTCACAGATACGCAGTATTTT; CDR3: CASSSRTSGGVTDTQYF
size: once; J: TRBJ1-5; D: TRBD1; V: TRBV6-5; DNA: TGTGCCAGCAGTCCAGGGACAGGGTATCAGCCCCAGCATTTT; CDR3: CASSPGTGYQPQHF
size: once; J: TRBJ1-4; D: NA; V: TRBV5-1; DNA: TGCGCCAGCAGCTTTCAAGCTGCAACTAATGAAAAACTGTTTTTT; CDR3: CASSFQAATNEKLFF
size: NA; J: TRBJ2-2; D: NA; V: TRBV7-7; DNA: TGTGCCAGCAGCCCCCTGGACAGTCGCTCCGGGGAGCTGTTTTTT; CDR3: CASSPLDSRSGELFF
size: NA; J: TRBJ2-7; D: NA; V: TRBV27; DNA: TGTGCCAGCAGGGCAGGGACCCGGATCTACGAGCAGTACTTC; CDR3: CASRAGTRIYEQYF
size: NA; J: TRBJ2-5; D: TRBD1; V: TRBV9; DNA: TGTGCCAGCAGCTTGATGCCGGACAGGGTAGGTTCAGAGACCCAGTACTTC; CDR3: CASSLMPDRVGSETQYF
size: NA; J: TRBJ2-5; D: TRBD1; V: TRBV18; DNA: TGTGCCAGCTCACCACTCGGGACAGCAGAGACCCAGTACTTC; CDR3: CASSPLGTAETQYF
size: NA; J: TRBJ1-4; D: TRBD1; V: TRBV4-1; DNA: TGCGCCAGCAGCCAACCGGGGACAGGGCAAGGGGGTTCGATTTTT; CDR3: CASSQPGTGQGGSIF
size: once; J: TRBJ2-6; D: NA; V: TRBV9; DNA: TGTGCCAGCAGCGCGGGGTGGGTTGGGGCCAACGTCCTGACTTTC; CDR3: CASSAGWVGANVLTF